One sample yielded the 21 T cell receptor beta chains listed below, sequenced in a study of cytomegalovirus exposure and HLA in healthy donors. The PCR had 60 Vbeta and 13 Jbeta primers. Here immunoSEQ multiplex PCR was the method, and the copy in TCRdb shows in-frame clones only, minus some. The table includes around 64,000 clones, 55% to 70% detected once. Sequencing input: PBMCs. These receptors were obtained from a woman aged 50 to 60 in good health and CMV-seronegative.

This clone was found a few times. The chain carries TRBV19 and TRBJ2-6, with 9 bases aligning to TRBD1. V lost 8 bases, J lost 4 bases, and 3 bases stayed unmatched. In germline, CDR1 is LNHDA, CDR2 SQIVND (reference sequence). The CDR3 spans 14 residues. The CDR3 nucleotides read TGTGCCAGTGGACAGGGGCTGGGGGCCAACGTCCTGACTTTC. This encodes CASGQGLGANVLTF.

This clone was detected only once. V is TRBV2 and J is TRBJ2-3, with TRBD2 matching over 9 bases. The CDR3 extends over 15 amino acids. V lost 4 bases, J lost 1 base, and 3 bases stayed unmatched. Germline V gene lookup returns CDR1 SNHLY and CDR2 FYNNEI. The CDR3 DNA reads TGTGCCAGCAGTGTTAAGCGGGGGGGCACAGATACGCAGTATTTT. Translation: CASSVKRGGTDTQYF.

A note on this clone: At one boundary the junction diverges from the germline segment, which might be a read error. The chain recombines TRBV19 with TRBJ1-5; 7 nucleotides line up with TRBD1. The CDR3 sequence is 15 residues long. The germline V gene has CDR1 LNHDA and CDR2 SQIVND (reference sequence). The CDR3 loop is CASSIGTPTGQHQHF. CDR3 nucleotides: TGTGCCAGTAGTATAGGGACCCCGACAGGGCAGCACCAGCATTTT.

Only a few counts were recorded for this clone. The V and J genes are TRBV19 and TRBJ1-3; 7 nucleotides align to TRBD1. The ends lost 7 bases at V and 2 bases at J; junction bases unmatched: 5. The CDR3 has 14 residues. In germline, CDR1 is LNHDA, CDR2 SQIVND (reference sequence). The CDR3 DNA follows: TGTGCCAGTAAGGAGGGGGCAGCTGGAAACACCATATATTTT. Translating it yields CASKEGAAGNTIYF.

V is TRBV7-2 and J is TRBJ2-7; D is perhaps TRBD1 (6 bases). The CDR3 consists of 14 residues. Looked up from germline, CDR1 is SGHTA and CDR2 is FQGNSA. V was trimmed by 1 base and J by 3 bases, leaving 10 bases between them. The CDR3 DNA reads as TGTGCCAGCAGCTTAGACGGCAGGGGCTACGAGCAGTACTTC. Translated, it gives CASSLDGRGYEQYF. Full variable domain (rest looked up from reference TRBV7-2 and TRBJ2-7): GAGVSQSPSNKVTEKGKDVELRCDPISGHTALYWYRQSLGQGLEFLIYFQGNSAPDKSGLPSDRFSAERTGGSVSTLTIQRTQQEDSAVYLCASSLDGRGYEQYFGPGTRLTVT.

The chain recombines TRBV7-3 with TRBJ2-1, with D possibly matching TRBD2 (5 bases). Germline V gene sequence: CDR1 SGHTA, CDR2 FQGTGA. The CDR3 is made up of 14 amino acids. V was clipped by 2 bases and J by 8 bases, with 13 bases between them. The CDR3 DNA is TGTGCCAGCAGCTTAGGGCGGGTTAGGGATGAGCAGTTCTTC. This translates into CASSLGRVRDEQFF. The full variable domain, rest sourced from reference TRBV7-3 and TRBJ2-1, is GAGVSQTPSNKVTEKGKYVELRCDPISGHTALYWYRQSLGQGPEFLIYFQGTGAADDSGLPNDRFFAVRPEGSVSTLKIQRTERGDSAVYLCASSLGRVRDEQFFGPGTRLTVL.

This clone turned up a few times. This rearrangement joins TRBV18 to TRBJ2-7; TRBD2 matches 8 bases. Germline V gene data show CDR1 as KGHSH and CDR2 as LQKENI. The CDR3 sequence is 14 residues long. The V segment lost 6 bases and the J segment 3 bases; nucleotides outside the gene matches: 7. The CDR3 reads CASSAGTRFYEQYF. In DNA, the CDR3 is TGTGCCAGCTCGGCCGGGACTAGATTCTACGAGCAGTACTTC.

The gene calls are TRBV6-5 and TRBJ1-5, with TRBD1 matching 8 bases. CDR3 size: 15 residues. With 4 bases clipped from V and 7 bases from J, the junction kept 9 bases outside the gene matches. Germline assignment: CDR1 MNHEY and CDR2 SVGAGI. The CDR3 is CASSSLDRVRQPQHF. The DNA for the CDR3 is TGTGCCAGCAGTTCCTTGGACAGGGTACGGCAGCCCCAGCATTTT.

The chain carries TRBV7-3 and TRBJ2-1; possible D gene TRBD2, 6 bases. From germline, CDR1 is SGHTA and CDR2 FQGTGA. Between the trimmed V and J ends, which lost 4 bases and 10 bases, there was a span of 14 bases. The CDR3 runs to 13 residues. The CDR3 spells CASSSGVGREQFF. CDR3 in DNA: TGTGCCAGCAGCTCGGGGGTGGGGCGGGAGCAGTTCTTC.

As regards this clone: At one end the junction does not follow the germline gene, possibly because of a read error. The V and J genes are TRBV29-1 and TRBJ2-1; 7 bases are shared with TRBD2. Germline V gives CDR1 SQVTM, CDR2 ANQGSEA. The CDR3 totals 15 residues. The CDR3 loop is CSVEGSGMNYNEQFF. CDR3 DNA sequence: TGCAGCGTCGAAGGAAGCGGGATGAACTACAATGAGCAGTTCTTC.

The chain couples TRBV12-5 to TRBJ2-5; 7 nucleotides line up with TRBD2. This CDR3 contains 13 residues. V lost 6 bases and J lost 5; bases outside the gene matches: 6. Germline V gene lookup returns CDR1 LGHNT and CDR2 FRNRAP. The CDR3 bases are TGTGCTAGTGGCCTGGGGGGAGGGGAGACCCAGTACTTC. Its protein product is CASGLGGGETQYF.

A note on this clone: Other nucleotide sequences from this sample produce the same CDR3. J is TRBJ1-4 and V is TRBV7-9; D is perhaps TRBD1 (5 bases). Deletions cut 6 bases from V and 8 bases from J, with 13 bases between. CDR3 length equals 13 residues. Germline V CDR1 and CDR2: SEHNR, FQNEAQ (reference sequence). The CDR3 region is CASRRGGGEKLFF. The CDR3 bases are TGTGCCAGCAGAAGGGGAGGAGGGGAAAAACTGTTTTTT.

The rearrangement links TRBV4-3 to TRBJ2-1; 7 bases match TRBD2. Germline V gene data show CDR1 as LGHNA and CDR2 as YSLEER. The CDR3 loop spans 14 amino acids. The V and J ends lost 1 base and 7 bases, in that order; junction bases with no gene match: 4. CDR3 protein: CASSQVGTINEQFF. For the CDR3, the DNA is TGCGCCAGCAGCCAAGTGGGGACTATAAATGAGCAGTTCTTC.

The genes are TRBV7-2 and TRBJ1-2, with 11 bases that match TRBD1. The length of the CDR3 is 14 residues. With 5 bases clipped from V and 6 bases from J, the junction kept 5 bases outside the gene matches. Germline assignment: CDR1 SGHTA and CDR2 FQGNSA. The CDR3 is CASSRDRGLNGYTF. The CDR3, as DNA: TGTGCCAGCAGCCGGGACAGGGGGTTGAATGGCTACACCTTC.

This clone has more than one count but fewer than ten. The genes are TRBV7-3 and TRBJ2-3; 13 bases are a match to TRBD2. Trimming cost V 5 bases and J 4 bases; bases outside gene matches: 6. There are 16 residues in the CDR3. Germline CDR1 SGHTA, CDR2 FQGTGA. In DNA form, the CDR3 reads TGTGCCAGCAGCCCTGGACTAGCGGGAGTGGCAGATACGCAGTATTTT. This sequence encodes CASSPGLAGVADTQYF.

V usage is TRBV6-5 and J usage is TRBJ2-5; no clear D gene. V gave up 6 bases and J gave up 1 base, with 15 bases separating them. The CDR3 contains 15 residues. CDR1 is MNHEY, CDR2 SVGAGI, per germline. The CDR3 coding sequence is TGTGCCAGCAGGACGTGGTTGGCGGCCCAAGAGACCCAGTACTTC. Translation gives CASRTWLAAQETQYF.

This clone was picked up a small number of times. V and J are TRBV6-5 and TRBJ1-1; D is uncertain. Germline CDR1 reads MNHEY; CDR2 reads SVGAGI. This CDR3 spans 16 amino acids. The ends were cut back, 2 bases at V and 1 base at J, with 14 bases in the middle. CDR3 sequence reads: CASSYGGGSKNTEAFF. In nucleotides, the CDR3 is TGTGCCAGCAGTTACGGCGGAGGATCTAAGAACACTGAAGCTTTCTTT.

V gene TRBV7-7 combines with J gene TRBJ2-7, with 9 positions matching TRBD1. Germline V gene sequence: CDR1 SSHAT, CDR2 FNYEAQ (reference sequence). The J segment lost 7 bases and the V segment lost 10 bases, leaving 26 bases of the junction unmatched. The CDR3 is made up of 18 amino acids. CDR3 region: CAISPVRGPGQGAGEQYF. CDR3 coding DNA: TGTGCCATAAGCCCGGTGCGGGGTCCGGGACAGGGCGCAGGGGAGCAGTACTTC.

This chain connects TRBV20-1 to TRBJ1-5; 7 bases match TRBD1. Losses at the gene ends were 6 bases for V and 6 bases for J; bases not matched to a gene: 2. The germline V gene has CDR1 DFQATT and CDR2 SNEGSKA (reference sequence). This CDR3 contains 11 residues. The CDR3: CSAGTAQPQHF. The CDR3 nucleotides read TGCAGTGCAGGGACAGCTCAGCCCCAGCATTTT.

This clone appeared once. This rearrangement joins TRBV4-1 to TRBJ2-1; D is possibly TRBD2 (5 bases). The germline CDR1 and CDR2 sequences are MGHRA and YSYEKL. This CDR3 spans 17 amino acids. The V end was cut by 0 bases, the J end by 5 bases, with 17 bases between. CDR3 residues: CASSQDELELEDNEQFF. The CDR3 DNA sequence: TGCGCCAGCAGCCAAGATGAATTGGAGTTGGAGGACAATGAGCAGTTCTTC.

The rearrangement joins TRBV19 to TRBJ2-5; 7 bases match TRBD1. The CDR3 covers 15 residues. Germline lookup yields CDR1 LNHDA and CDR2 SQIVND (reference sequence). After removal of 2 bases from V and 5 bases from J, the junction contained 8 bases not matched to a gene. CDR3 in amino acids: CASSIPRQGIETQYF. CDR3 coding DNA: TGTGCCAGTAGTATACCCCGACAGGGTATTGAGACCCAGTACTTC.